The clone carrying this TCR beta chain was counted once. This entry is derived from a study of blood T cell repertoires in COVID-19. Method: immunoSEQ multiplex PCR; TCRdb's copy keeps in-frame clones and lacks some. This table has roughly 140,000 clones, 88% appearing once. The CDR3 extends over 14 amino acids. The germline V gene encodes CDR1 SGHVS and CDR2 FNYEAQ. J was trimmed by 10 bases and V by 5 bases; bases with no gene match: 7. Sequenced: peripheral blood. The sequence came from a woman aged 70-85 years with acute or convalescent COVID-19. The J gene is TRBJ1-6, the V gene TRBV7-6; 8 nucleotides agree with TRBD1. CDR3 sequence reads: CASSIDRGSSPLHF. The DNA of the CDR3 is TGTGCCAGCAGCATAGACAGGGGATCATCACCCCTCCACTTT. Combining the CDR3 with reference TRBV7-6 and TRBJ1-6 gives the whole variable domain GAGVSQSPRYKVTKRGQDVALRCDPISGHVSLYWYRQALGQGPEFLTYFNYEAQQDKSGLPNDRFSAERPEGSISTLTIQRTEQRDSAMYRCASSIDRGSSPLHFGNGTRLTVT.